Each of the 32 T cell receptor beta chains below was sequenced from the same sample in a study of blood T cell repertoires in COVID-19. Clones were read by immunoSEQ multiplex PCR, and TCRdb kept only the in-frame ones, dropping some. The table records over 150,000 clones, roughly 71% of them present only once. The sample was peripheral blood. All receptors come from an elderly woman with acute or convalescent COVID-19.

The chain has TRBV5-1 and TRBJ1-1, with 9 bases matching TRBD1. CDR3 length: 15 amino acids. V trimming: 0 bases; J trimming: 4 bases; junction bases outside the gene matches: 4. The germline V gene encodes CDR1 SGHRS and CDR2 YFSETQ. DNA of the CDR3: TGCGCCAGCAGCTTGGGGGACAGGGTTAGCACTGAAGCTTTCTTT. This translates into CASSLGDRVSTEAFF.

This chain connects TRBV7-8 to TRBJ2-7; D might be TRBD1 (6 bases). Trimming cost V 1 base and J 7 bases, with 11 bases left between them. CDR3 length: 13 residues. Germline V CDR1 and CDR2: SGHVS, FQNEAQ. DNA of the CDR3: TGTGCCAGCAGCTTAGATTGGGGGCGGGAGCAGTACTTC. Translation gives CASSLDWGREQYF.

V gene TRBV3-1 (or the pseudogene TRBV3-2) combines with J gene TRBJ1-6, with D possibly being TRBD1 (5 bases). Per germline, CDR1 LGHDT and CDR2 YNNKEL (reference sequence). CDR3 length: 17 residues. V lost 0 bases and J lost 2, with 11 bases in between. This CDR3 is CASSQDAGKPYNSPLHF. The CDR3 bases are TGTGCCAGCAGCCAAGATGCAGGGAAGCCCTATAATTCACCCCTCCACTTT.

The chain employs TRBV11-3 and TRBJ1-1, with D possibly being TRBD1 (6 bases). V lost 11 bases and J lost 1, with 20 bases in between. The CDR3 has 15 amino acids. Germline V CDR1 and CDR2: SGHNT, YENEEA. The CDR3 protein is CAARTGHPTNTEAFF. The CDR3 nucleotides are TGTGCCGCCCGTACAGGGCATCCTACGAACACTGAAGCTTTCTTT.

The chain carries TRBV28 and TRBJ1-1; D perhaps matches TRBD1 (5 bases). CDR3 length: 21 residues. CDR1 is MDHEN and CDR2 is SYDVKM in the germline V gene. V gave up 1 base and J gave up 1 base, with 28 bases separating them. The CDR3 DNA reads TGTGCCAGCAGTTTATTAGGACATTTGGGTATCCCAAGGGCAAAGAACACTGAAGCTTTCTTT. Translated, it gives CASSLLGHLGIPRAKNTEAFF.

The genes are TRBV14 and TRBJ2-4, with 9 bases identical to TRBD1. The junction had 3 bases not matched to a gene; V was cut back by 5 bases and J by 1 base. Germline V gene data show CDR1 as SGHDN and CDR2 as FVKESK. This CDR3 has 15 amino acids. The CDR3 loop reads CASSGTGTAKNIQYF. CDR3 DNA sequence: TGTGCCAGCAGCGGGACAGGGACTGCCAAAAACATTCAGTACTTC.

The gene calls are TRBV12-3 or TRBV12-4 and TRBJ1-4, with unresolved D. The CDR3 sequence is 13 residues long. V dropped 5 bases and J dropped 8 bases, with 12 bases sitting between them. The DNA for the CDR3 is TGTGCCAGCAGTCAACGTGCGTACGAAAAACTGTTTTTT. Translating it yields CASSQRAYEKLFF.

The CDR3 DNA reads TGTGCCAGCAGCAAAACAGGGGGCGCTTATGGCTACACCTTC. Translated: CASSKTGGAYGYTF. The gene calls are TRBV14 and TRBJ1-2, with TRBD1 matching 9 bases. CDR1 SGHDN and CDR2 FVKESK come from the germline V gene. Unmatched junction bases numbered 6, after V lost 5 bases and J lost 5 bases. The CDR3 spans 14 residues. Full variable domain (remainder filled in from reference TRBV14 and TRBJ1-2): EAGVTQFPSHSVIEKGQTVTLRCDPISGHDNLYWYRRVMGKEIKFLLHFVKESKQDESGMPNNRFLAERTGGTYSTLKVQPAELEDSGVYFCASSKTGGAYGYTFGSGTRLTVV.

This clone was seen a few times. This chain connects TRBV12-3 or TRBV12-4 to TRBJ1-1; D unclear. Trimming stripped 3 bases from V and 11 bases from J, with 10 bases between. This CDR3 is built from 11 residues. The CDR3 loop reads CASSLDRAAFF. DNA of the CDR3: TGTGCCAGCAGTTTGGATAGAGCGGCTTTCTTT.

The chain has TRBV27 and TRBJ2-1; TRBD2 aligns across 8 bases. CDR1 is MNHEY and CDR2 is SMNVEV in the germline V gene (reference sequence). This CDR3 is 16 amino acids long. The V segment lost 5 bases and the J segment 0 bases; nucleotides outside the gene matches: 6. CDR3 nucleotides: TGTGCCAGCAGTAATATAGCGGGAACCTCCTACAATGAGCAGTTCTTC. This translates into CASSNIAGTSYNEQFF.

The J gene is TRBJ1-6, the V gene TRBV4-3; D might be TRBD1 (5 bases). Germline CDR1 and CDR2: LGHNA and YSLEER. The V end lost 0 bases, the J end lost 13 bases, and 10 bases lay between the germline ends. The CDR3 is 13 residues long. CDR3 residues: CASSQERGTPLHF. In nucleotides, the CDR3 is TGCGCCAGCAGCCAAGAACGGGGGACGCCCCTCCACTTT.

The CDR3 spells CASSFKGQGTNEKLFF. The CDR3 region has the DNA TGCGCCAGCAGCTTTAAGGGACAGGGGACTAATGAAAAACTGTTTTTT. This chain connects TRBV5-1 to TRBJ1-4, with TRBD1 matching 10 bases. This CDR3 comprises 16 residues. The trim removed 2 bases at V and 2 bases at J, leaving 3 bases unmatched. Germline loops: CDR1 SGHRS, CDR2 YFSETQ.

The chain employs TRBV9 and TRBJ2-1; D is unresolved. The CDR3 is made up of 13 amino acids. Trimming cost V 3 bases and J 6 bases, with 10 bases left between them. Looked up from germline, CDR1 is SGDLS and CDR2 is YYNGEE. DNA of the CDR3: TGTGCCAGCAGCGGACCATGGGCCAATGAGCAGTTCTTC. The encoded protein is CASSGPWANEQFF. Together with reference TRBV9 and TRBJ2-1, the CDR3 gives the full variable domain: DSGVTQTPKHLITATGQRVTLRCSPRSGDLSVYWYQQSLDQGLQFLIQYYNGEERAKGNILERFSAQQFPDLHSELNLSSLELGDSALYFCASSGPWANEQFFGPGTRLTVL.

The chain has TRBV28 and TRBJ2-6; D gene ambiguous. The V gene lost 6 bases and the J gene lost 0 bases, with 6 bases spanning the gap. This CDR3 contains 14 residues. Germline assignment: CDR1 MDHEN and CDR2 SYDVKM. CDR3: CASRTSSGANVLTF. For the CDR3, the DNA is TGTGCCAGCAGGACAAGCTCTGGGGCCAACGTCCTGACTTTC.

This clone was counted a few times. This chain links TRBV14 with TRBJ1-1; D might be TRBD1 (6 bases). The ends were cut back, 0 bases at V and 7 bases at J, with 15 bases in the middle. Germline loops: CDR1 SGHDN, CDR2 FVKESK. This CDR3 contains 15 residues. CDR3 DNA: TGTGCCAGCAGCCAAGATATGACCGGGACATTTGAAGCTTTCTTT. Amino acid sequence: CASSQDMTGTFEAFF.

The chain carries TRBV5-1 and TRBJ2-7, with TRBD2 matching 7 bases. The V segment lost 3 bases and the J segment 3 bases; nucleotides outside the gene matches: 9. The CDR3 has 15 residues. Per germline, CDR1 SGHRS and CDR2 YFSETQ. CDR3 sequence reads: CASSSAGRAGYEQYF. The CDR3 bases are TGCGCCAGCAGCTCCGCTGGGAGGGCCGGCTACGAGCAGTACTTC. Full variable domain (remainder filled in from reference TRBV5-1 and TRBJ2-7): KAGVTQTPRYLIKTRGQQVTLSCSPISGHRSVSWYQQTPGQGLQFLFEYFSETQRNKGNFPGRFSGRQFSNSRSEMNVSTLELGDSALYLCASSSAGRAGYEQYFGPGTRLTVT.

The gene calls are TRBV14 and TRBJ1-6; the match to TRBD1 covers 9 bases. V was clipped by 6 bases and J by 10 bases; unmatched bases: 4. The CDR3 totals 13 residues. CDR1 and CDR2 from the germline V gene are SGHDN and FVKESK. The chain's CDR3 is CASRQGAKSPLHF. In DNA, the CDR3 is TGTGCCAGCAGACAGGGGGCTAAATCACCCCTCCACTTT.

This clone appeared once. This chain links TRBV5-1 with TRBJ2-7; the match to TRBD2 covers 7 bases. CDR1 and CDR2 (germline): SGHRS, YFSETQ. The J segment lost 2 bases and the V segment lost 2 bases, leaving 7 bases of the junction unmatched. The CDR3 runs to 15 residues. The CDR3 loop reads CASSFSQRDPYEQYF. CDR3 sequence (DNA): TGCGCCAGCAGCTTTAGTCAGCGGGACCCCTACGAGCAGTACTTC.

V is TRBV3-1 (or the pseudogene TRBV3-2) and J is TRBJ1-5; perhaps TRBD1 as D (6 bases). Germline V gives CDR1 LGHDT, CDR2 YNNKEL (reference sequence). Trimming took 3 bases from V and 9 from J, leaving 15 bases between them. The CDR3 has 14 amino acids. The CDR3 protein is CASSQWTAQGPQHF. CDR3 nucleotides: TGTGCCAGCAGCCAGTGGACAGCCCAAGGGCCCCAGCATTTT.

The V gene is TRBV5-6, the J gene TRBJ1-2; 11 bases fit TRBD1. Germline lookup yields CDR1 SGHDT and CDR2 YYEEEE. The J segment lost 8 bases and the V segment lost 4 bases, leaving 7 bases of the junction unmatched. The CDR3 is 14 residues long. The CDR3 DNA reads as TGTGCCAGCAGCACCCGGGACAGGGGGAAAGGCTACACCTTC. Translation: CASSTRDRGKGYTF.

This chain joins TRBV24-1 and TRBJ1-6; TRBD1 matches 8 bases. The trim removed 8 bases at V and 9 bases at J, leaving 5 bases unmatched. CDR3 size: 13 residues. CDR1 is KGHDR, CDR2 SFDVKD, per germline. CDR3 in DNA: TGTGCCACCATCAGGGGGCCAACTTCACCCCTCCACTTT. Translated, it gives CATIRGPTSPLHF.

This sequence joins TRBV9 and TRBJ2-3; D possibly corresponds to TRBD1 (7 bases). The germline V and J ends were trimmed by 2 bases and 3 bases, with 13 bases remaining between them. The CDR3 runs 15 residues. The germline V gene has CDR1 SGDLS and CDR2 YYNGEE. CDR3 coding DNA: TGTGCCAGCAGCGTGCAGGGGGGAAGAACAGATACGCAGTATTTT. This gives the protein CASSVQGGRTDTQYF.

The chain has TRBV7-3 and TRBJ2-5, with 11 bases aligning to TRBD1. Germline CDR1 is SGHTA and CDR2 is FQGTGA. This CDR3 contains 15 residues. V trimming: 5 bases; J trimming: 5 bases; junction bases outside the gene matches: 7. CDR3 DNA sequence: TGTGCCAGCAGCCGGACAGGGGGCTCGTGGGAGACCCAGTACTTC. It translates to CASSRTGGSWETQYF.

The rearrangement uses TRBV11-2 and TRBJ2-5, with 10 bases fitting TRBD1. CDR1 and CDR2 (germline): SGHAT, FQNNGV. Trimming at V came to 5 bases and at J to 1 base, leaving 7 bases not matched to a gene. The CDR3 runs to 16 residues. Written as DNA, the CDR3 is TGTGCCAGCAGCCCGCGACAGGGGGCGATCCAAGAGACCCAGTACTTC. Amino acids: CASSPRQGAIQETQYF. Drawing the rest from reference TRBV11-2 and TRBJ2-5, the complete variable domain is EAGVAQSPRYKIIEKRQSVAFWCNPISGHATLYWYQQILGQGPKLLIQFQNNGVVDDSQLPKDRFSAERLKGVDSTLKIQPAKLEDSAVYLCASSPRQGAIQETQYFGPGTRLLVL.

This sequence joins TRBV3-1 (or the pseudogene TRBV3-2) and TRBJ1-4; D perhaps matches TRBD1 (5 bases). V lost 4 bases and J 7 bases, leaving 34 bases between the germline ends. CDR1 is LGHDT, CDR2 YNNKEL, per germline (reference sequence). CDR3 size: 21 residues. CDR3 sequence: CASSPDAGLKLRGRLSEKLFF. DNA for the CDR3: TGTGCCAGCAGCCCAGATGCAGGCCTTAAGCTAAGGGGAAGGCTCTCTGAAAAACTGTTTTTT.

The table lists this clone with a count of one. This chain joins TRBV5-5 and TRBJ2-5, with 11 positions matching TRBD2. CDR3 length: 19 residues. CDR1 is SGHKS, CDR2 YYEKEE, per germline (reference sequence). Trimming at V came to 0 bases and at J to 4 bases, leaving 14 bases not matched to a gene. CDR3 DNA sequence: TGTGCCAGCAGCTTGGAGTGGTTAGCGGGGGGGCTGGTTGGAGAGACCCAGTACTTC. Amino acid sequence: CASSLEWLAGGLVGETQYF.

This chain uses TRBV6-5 with TRBJ1-1; a weak D match, TRBD1 (5 bases). V was shortened by 5 bases and J by 4 bases, with 17 bases between the two germline ends. The CDR3 length is 15 residues. Germline CDR1 is MNHEY and CDR2 is SVGAGI. The CDR3 loop reads CASSQSTGTPTEAFF. The CDR3 nucleotides read TGTGCCAGCAGTCAATCCACAGGAACCCCCACTGAAGCTTTCTTT.

V and J are TRBV5-1 and TRBJ2-1, with 8 bases fitting TRBD2. Germline lookup yields CDR1 SGHRS and CDR2 YFSETQ. The CDR3 runs to 13 residues. Trimming cost V 4 bases and J 5 bases; bases outside gene matches: 2. CDR3 protein: CASSPRGDNEQFF. For the CDR3, the DNA is TGCGCCAGCAGCCCGCGGGGGGACAATGAGCAGTTCTTC.

A note on this clone: One junction end disagrees with the germline gene, perhaps due to a read error. V and J are TRBV30 and TRBJ2-3, with 7 bases lining up with TRBD2. The CDR3 has 12 residues. Per germline, CDR1 GTSNPN and CDR2 SVGIG (reference sequence). The CDR3: CAWSVHAVGGGF. CDR3 DNA: TGTGCCTGGAGTGTACATGCAGTGGGGGGGGGATTT.

This chain links TRBV7-2 with TRBJ2-7; TRBD1 might be the D (5 bases). Germline V gives CDR1 SGHTA, CDR2 FQGNSA. The CDR3 loop spans 14 amino acids. Trimming cost V 3 bases and J 3 bases, with 12 bases left between them. CDR3 in DNA: TGTGCCAGCAGCTTCGTCCCGACAGTCTACGAGCAGTACTTC. Translated, it gives CASSFVPTVYEQYF.

The chain carries TRBV6-5 and TRBJ2-7; the match to TRBD2 covers 8 bases. Germline V lookup: CDR1 MNHEY, CDR2 SVGAGI. Germline trimming cut 6 bases from V and 2 bases from J; bases unmatched to any gene: 6. The length of the CDR3 is 14 residues. CDR3 amino acids: CASRRTSSTYEQYF. In DNA form, the CDR3 reads TGTGCCAGCAGGAGGACTAGCAGTACCTACGAGCAGTACTTC.

The CDR3 nucleotides are TGTGCCAGCAGCTTAGGGACAGGGGGCTACAATGAGCAGTTCTTC. This gives the protein CASSLGTGGYNEQFF. The chain combines TRBV11-3 with TRBJ2-1; TRBD1 aligns across 10 bases. Trimming at V came to 1 base and at J to 3 bases, leaving 0 bases not matched to a gene. The germline V gene has CDR1 SGHNT and CDR2 YENEEA. The CDR3 extends over 15 amino acids. Full variable domain (remainder filled in from reference TRBV11-3 and TRBJ2-1): EAGVVQSPRYKIIEKKQPVAFWCNPISGHNTLYWYLQNLGQGPELLIRYENEEAVDDSQLPKDRFSAERLKGVDSTLKIQPAELGDSAVYLCASSLGTGGYNEQFFGPGTRLTVL.